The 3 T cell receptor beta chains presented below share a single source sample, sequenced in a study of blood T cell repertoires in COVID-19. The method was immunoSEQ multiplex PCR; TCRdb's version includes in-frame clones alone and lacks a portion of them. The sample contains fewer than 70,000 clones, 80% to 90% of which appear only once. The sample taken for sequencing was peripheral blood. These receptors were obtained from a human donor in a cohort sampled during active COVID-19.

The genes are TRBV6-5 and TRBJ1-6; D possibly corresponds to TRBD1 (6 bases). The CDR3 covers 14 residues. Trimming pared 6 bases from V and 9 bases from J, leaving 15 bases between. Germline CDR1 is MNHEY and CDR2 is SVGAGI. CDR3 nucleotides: TGTGCCAGCAGCCCCGGGAGGGGGGGTTCACCCCTCCACTTT. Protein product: CASSPGRGGSPLHF.

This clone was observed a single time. CDR3 DNA: TGTGCCAGCATCTCAACCCACATCGCAGCGGGAGTGACAGATACGCAGTATTTT. This encodes CASISTHIAAGVTDTQYF. The rearrangement links TRBV12-1 to TRBJ2-3; the table's TRBD2 call for D was not verified on the DNA. TRBV12-1 is flagged as a pseudogene. CDR3 length equals 18 residues.

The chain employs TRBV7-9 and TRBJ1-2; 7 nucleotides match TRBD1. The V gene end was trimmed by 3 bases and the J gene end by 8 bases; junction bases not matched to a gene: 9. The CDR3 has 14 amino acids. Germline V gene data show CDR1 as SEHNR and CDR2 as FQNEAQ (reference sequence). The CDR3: CASSFPIRGTGYTF. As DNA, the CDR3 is TGTGCCAGCAGCTTCCCAATCAGGGGGACGGGCTACACCTTC.